A selection of T cell receptor beta chains follows, all from one sample in a study of cytomegalovirus exposure and HLA in healthy donors. The repertoire was sequenced with immunoSEQ multiplex PCR; TCRdb's copy has only in-frame clones and lacks some. The sample has about 190,000 clones, 87% seen once. The sample taken for sequencing was PBMCs. The source is a boy aged 2 to 9 in good health and CMV-seronegative. The CDR3 runs from the conserved cysteine through the conserved F or W. The order of the fields is J gene, CDR3 length, V gene, CDR3 protein.

TRBJ1-1 | 13 | TRBV10-3 | CAIRPGGNTEAFF
TRBJ1-2 | 13 | TRBV19 | CASSMGLYYGYTF
TRBJ1-2 | 14 | TRBV6-1 | CASSRQGYMGGYTF
TRBJ2-7 | 11 | TRBV6-5 | CASSYLYEQYF
TRBJ2-1 | 15 | TRBV15 | CATSSLREPTNEQFF
TRBJ2-7 | 17 | TRBV5-1 | CASSPTSGSLLVYEQYF
TRBJ2-1 | 18 | TRBV27 | CASSLPPQTSGVYNEQFF
TRBJ2-7 | 16 | TRBV9 | CASSVEGGASSYEQYF
TRBJ2-3 | 13 | TRBV18 | CASSPLGTDTQYF
TRBJ2-1 | 14 | TRBV9 | CASSIPDRVNEQFF
TRBJ1-5 | 14 | TRBV27 | CASRQSGGNQPQHF
TRBJ2-7 | 11 | TRBV19 | CASRTGYEQYF
TRBJ1-2 | 14 | TRBV7-3 | CASSPTGRDYGYTF
TRBJ1-1 | 12 | TRBV6-1 | CASSDSVPEAFF
TRBJ1-2 | 16 | TRBV5-6 | CASSLVTGGWNYGYTF
TRBJ1-1 | 14 | TRBV19 | CASSTASGDTEAFF